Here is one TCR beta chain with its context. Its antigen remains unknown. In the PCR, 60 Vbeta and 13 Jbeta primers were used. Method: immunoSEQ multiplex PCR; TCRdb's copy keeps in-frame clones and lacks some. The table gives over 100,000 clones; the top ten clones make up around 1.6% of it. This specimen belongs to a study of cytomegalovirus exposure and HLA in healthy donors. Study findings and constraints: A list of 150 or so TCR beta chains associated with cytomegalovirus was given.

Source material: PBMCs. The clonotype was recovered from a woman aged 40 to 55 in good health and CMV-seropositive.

The CDR3 sequence is CASERDSGANVLTF. In DNA form, the CDR3 reads TGTGCCAGCGAGCGGGACTCTGGGGCCAACGTCCTGACTTTC. V gene TRBV6-1 combines with J gene TRBJ2-6, with TRBD2 matching over 7 bases. V lost 8 bases and J lost 0; bases outside the gene matches: 1. Germline values: CDR1 MNHNS, CDR2 SASEGT. The CDR3 is 14 amino acids.